A selection of T cell receptor beta chains follows, all from one sample in a study of T-cell reconstitution after alpha-beta-depleted transplantation in children. Via MiXCR, TCRdb re-called the PCR reads, giving one row per CDR3 protein. The profile shows around 670,000 distinct CDR3 sequences, roughly 14% of them singletons. The material sequenced was PBMCs, taken before TCRalphabeta/CD19-depleted stem cell transplant. Receptors were obtained from a girl aged 2-10 years with congenital amegakaryocytic thrombocytopenia, due to receive a stem cell transplant. Both conserved end residues are part of each CDR3. The D gene is left open where the match is weak. Clone size appears in some rows only: once, few, many, or a class for an expanded clone.

>TRBJ2-7|few|NA|TRBV5-1
TGCGCCAGCAGGAAAGGGAGCTACGAGCAGTACTTC
CASRKGSYEQYF
>TRBJ2-2|NA|TRBD2|TRBV11-2
TGTGCCAGCAGCTTAGGCCGCTGGAGGCTAGCGGGAGGAAACACCGGGGAGCTGTTTTTT
CASSLGRWRLAGGNTGELFF
>TRBJ2-7|few|NA|TRBV20-1
TGCAGTGCTACTCAGGGGAGTAGGTCCTACGAGCAGTACTTC
CSATQGSRSYEQYF
>TRBJ2-3|NA|NA|TRBV12-3/TRBV12-4
TGTGCCAGCAGTATGCTGGGACACAACACAGATACGCAGTATTTT
CASSMLGHNTDTQYF
>TRBJ2-1|many|NA|TRBV20-1
TGCAGTGCTAGAAAAGCCCCAAGTCAGCAGTTCTTC
CSARKAPSQQFF
>TRBJ1-5|NA|NA|TRBV5-1
TGCGCCAGCAGCCCGGAGGACGGCTCGGAGCAGCCCCAGCATTTT
CASSPEDGSEQPQHF
>TRBJ2-1|NA|TRBD2|TRBV4-1
TGCGCCAGCAGCCAACGGACTAGCGCTAACTACAATGAGCAGTTCTTC
CASSQRTSANYNEQFF
>TRBJ2-5|many|NA|TRBV6-1
TGTGCCAGCAGCATTAGTTACATGGGGCAAGAGACCCAGTACTTC
CASSISYMGQETQYF
>TRBJ2-5|many|NA|TRBV29-1
TGCAGCCTTAGAGAAAAGGGAATCCAAGAGACCCAGTACTTC
CSLREKGIQETQYF
>TRBJ2-1|few|TRBD2|TRBV20-1
TGCAGTGCGGCAGGGACTAGCGGGGGCGCCTACAATGAGCAGTTCTTC
CSAAGTSGGAYNEQFF
>TRBJ2-3|NA|TRBD1|TRBV7-2
TGTGCCAGCAGCTACAGGGGCGGAGCTAGCACAGATACGCAGTATTTT
CASSYRGGASTDTQYF
>TRBJ2-2|once|TRBD1|TRBV2
TGTGCCAGCAATCGCCGGGACAGGGGAACCGGGGAGCTGTTTTTT
CASNRRDRGTGELFF
>TRBJ2-1|NA|NA|TRBV5-1
TGCGCCAGCAGCTTGGACTGGCCCGACAATGAGCAGTTCTTC
CASSLDWPDNEQFF
>TRBJ2-1|few|NA|TRBV7-2
TGTGCCAGCAGCTTTTTTGGGGAAGCCTACAATGAGCAGTTCTTC
CASSFFGEAYNEQFF
>TRBJ2-7|few|TRBD2|TRBV7-9
TGTGCCAGCAGCTTTGAGCGGGACGACGAGCAGTACTTC
CASSFERDDEQYF
>TRBJ2-1|many|TRBD2|TRBV20-1
TGCAGTGCAAGACCTCCCCGGACTAGGGGTGGGAATGAGCAGTTCTTC
CSARPPRTRGGNEQFF
>TRBJ1-5|NA|TRBD1|TRBV30
TGTGCCTGGAGCACAGGGGTAAGAAATCAGCCCCAGCATTTT
CAWSTGVRNQPQHF
>TRBJ2-1|NA|NA|TRBV9
TGTGCCAGCAGCGTAGACAGGGCCTACAATGAGCAGTTCTTC
CASSVDRAYNEQFF
>TRBJ2-2|many|NA|TRBV10-1
TGCGCCAGCAGTGAGTGGGGCGGAACCGGCGTTTCGAACACCGGGGAGCTGTTTTTT
CASSEWGGTGVSNTGELFF
>TRBJ2-1|few|NA|TRBV5-1
TGCGCCAGCAGCTTACCCCTCCGCAATGAGCAGTTCTTC
CASSLPLRNEQFF
>TRBJ1-3|many|TRBD1|TRBV5-8
TGTGCCAGCAGCCAAGGGACAGCTGGAAACACCATATATTTT
CASSQGTAGNTIYF
>TRBJ2-7|NA|NA|TRBV5-1
TGCGCCAGCAGCTTGGCGGTGACTGGGACCTACGAGCAGTACTTC
CASSLAVTGTYEQYF
>TRBJ2-1|many|NA|TRBV10-3
TGTGCCATCAGTAGGGACAACCACAATGAGCAGTTCTTC
CAISRDNHNEQFF
>TRBJ2-5|many|NA|TRBV6-2/TRBV6-3
TGTGCCAGCAGTCGGGGTTCAGACGGGGAGACCCAGTACTTC
CASSRGSDGETQYF
>TRBJ1-2|many|NA|TRBV5-5
TGTGCCAGCAGCTTGGACTGGCAGATCTATGGCTACACCTTC
CASSLDWQIYGYTF
>TRBJ2-1|many|TRBD2|TRBV5-1
TGCGCCAGCAGCTTGCTTGACTCCGGGACTAGCGGATACAATGAGCAGTTCTTC
CASSLLDSGTSGYNEQFF
>TRBJ2-1|NA|TRBD2|TRBV5-1
TGCGCCAGCAGCTTGGCGCTAGCGGGAGGGCCGGTAGATGAGCAGTTCTTC
CASSLALAGGPVDEQFF
>TRBJ1-2|NA|NA|TRBV19
TGTGCCAGTAGTATAATCACGAACTATGGCTACACCTTC
CASSIITNYGYTF
>TRBJ1-1|few|NA|TRBV19
TGTGCCAGTACCCCGGGGCACAGAGGGGGAAACACTGAAGCTTTCTTT
CASTPGHRGGNTEAFF
>TRBJ2-5|many|NA|TRBV20-1
TGCAGTGCTAGAGTGGGAAAAGAGACCCAGTACTTC
CSARVGKETQYF
>TRBJ2-5|NA|NA|TRBV5-1
TGCGCCAGCAGCTTGGCCGGAGTACACCAAGAGACCCAGTCCTTC
CASSLAGVHQETQSF
>TRBJ2-1|NA|TRBD2|TRBV18
TGTGCCAGCTCACTCCGTATTAGGAGCGGGAGGGGCAATGAGCAGTTCTTC
CASSLRIRSGRGNEQFF
>TRBJ2-1|NA|TRBD2|TRBV27
TGTGCCAGCAGTTCCGAGACTAGCGGGAGGGTGCGAATCAATGAGCAGTTCTTC
CASSSETSGRVRINEQFF
>TRBJ2-7|few|NA|TRBV6-1
TGTGCCAGCAGTCCGGGATGGGGGGCCTACGAGCAGTACTTC
CASSPGWGAYEQYF
>TRBJ2-3|NA|TRBD2|TRBV4-1
TGCGCCAGCAGCCGCCCGACTAGCGGGCGAAGGGCAGATACGCAGTATTTT
CASSRPTSGRRADTQYF
>TRBJ1-4|many|TRBD1|TRBV20-1
TGCAGTGCTAGGGGCCGGGACAGTGAAGAAAAACTGTTTTTT
CSARGRDSEEKLFF
>TRBJ1-3|few|NA|TRBV7-9
TGTGCCAGCAGCCCCCGACCTGTTTTAACCTCTGGAAACACCATATATTTT
CASSPRPVLTSGNTIYF
>TRBJ2-3|many|NA|TRBV3-1
TGTGCCAGCAGCCTCGATGTGGGCAGAGCGCAGTATTTT
CASSLDVGRAQYF
>TRBJ2-5|many|NA|TRBV20-1
TGCAGTGCTAGTACAGGGTTGTGGGAGACCCAGTACTTC
CSASTGLWETQYF
>TRBJ2-5|many|TRBD2|TRBV20-1
TGCAGTGTATGGGCTAGCGGTGTGGAGACCCAGTACTTC
CSVWASGVETQYF
>TRBJ2-2|NA|NA|TRBV29-1
TGCAGCGTTGAGTACGGGGAGCTGTTTTTT
CSVEYGELFF
>TRBJ1-6|NA|NA|TRBV28
TGTGCCACCTTATCCCCGAGCTCCTATAATTCACCCCTCCACTTT
CATLSPSSYNSPLHF
>TRBJ2-7|few|NA|TRBV20-1
TGCAGTGCCCCACGGGCGGGAAGCTACGAGCAGTACTTC
CSAPRAGSYEQYF
>TRBJ2-1|NA|TRBD2|TRBV6-1
TGTGCCAGTACCATGGCTAGCGGGAGCAATGAGCAGTTCTTC
CASTMASGSNEQFF
>TRBJ2-1|many|TRBD1|TRBV7-8
TGTGCCAGCAGCTTAGCGAGGACAGGTGCATACAATGAGCAGTTCTTC
CASSLARTGAYNEQFF
>TRBJ2-5|NA|NA|TRBV3-1
TGTGCCAGCAGCCAAGGCCAGCTCCGGGAGACCCAGTACTTC
CASSQGQLRETQYF
>TRBJ2-2|many|NA|TRBV27
TGTGCCAGCAGACGACCTTTAGGGGTCGGGGAGCTGTTTTTT
CASRRPLGVGELFF
>TRBJ2-5|NA|NA|TRBV12-3/TRBV12-4
TGTGCCAGCAGTTTACCTCCCCGGCAGGAGACCCAGTACTTC
CASSLPPRQETQYF
>TRBJ2-7|many|NA|TRBV5-1
TGCGCCAGCAGCACCGCAGGCTCCTCTGCCTACGAGCAGTACTTC
CASSTAGSSAYEQYF
>TRBJ1-2|many|NA|TRBV27
TGTGCCAGTCGGATGGGGCGAGCTAACTATGGCTACACCTTC
CASRMGRANYGYTF
>TRBJ2-7|NA|TRBD2|TRBV20-1
TGCAGTGCCCCTACCGGGACTAGCGGGAGCGACGAGCAGTACTTC
CSAPTGTSGSDEQYF